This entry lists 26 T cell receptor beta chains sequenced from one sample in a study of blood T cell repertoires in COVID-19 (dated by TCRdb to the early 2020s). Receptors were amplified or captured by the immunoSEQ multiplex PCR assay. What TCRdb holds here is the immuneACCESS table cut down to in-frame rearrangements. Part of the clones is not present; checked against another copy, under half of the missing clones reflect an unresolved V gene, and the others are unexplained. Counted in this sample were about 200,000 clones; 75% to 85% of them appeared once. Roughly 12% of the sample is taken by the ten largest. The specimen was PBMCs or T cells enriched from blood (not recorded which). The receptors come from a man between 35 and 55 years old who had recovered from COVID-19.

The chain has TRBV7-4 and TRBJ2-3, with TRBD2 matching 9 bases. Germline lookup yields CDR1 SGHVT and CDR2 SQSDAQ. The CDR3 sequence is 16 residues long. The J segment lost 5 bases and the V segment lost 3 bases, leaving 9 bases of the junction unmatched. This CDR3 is CASSLYRGRAGDTQYF. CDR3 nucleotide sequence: TGTGCCAGCAGCTTGTACCGCGGGAGGGCGGGAGATACGCAGTATTTT.

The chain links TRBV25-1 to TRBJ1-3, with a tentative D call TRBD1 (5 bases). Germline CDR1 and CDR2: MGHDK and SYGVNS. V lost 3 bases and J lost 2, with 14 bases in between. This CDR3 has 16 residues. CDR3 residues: CASSDIDSRPGNTIYF. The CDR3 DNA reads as TGTGCCAGCAGTGACATAGACAGTAGACCTGGAAACACCATATATTTT. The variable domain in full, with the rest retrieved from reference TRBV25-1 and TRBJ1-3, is EADIYQTPRYLVIGTGKKITLECSQTMGHDKMYWYQQDPGMELHLIHYSYGVNSTEKGDLSSESTVSRIRTEHFPLTLESARPSHTSQYLCASSDIDSRPGNTIYFGEGSWLTVV.

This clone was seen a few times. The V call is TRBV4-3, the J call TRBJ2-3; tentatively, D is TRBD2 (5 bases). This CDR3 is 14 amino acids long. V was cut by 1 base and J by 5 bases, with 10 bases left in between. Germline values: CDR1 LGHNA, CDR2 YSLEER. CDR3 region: CASSQGAGRDTQYF. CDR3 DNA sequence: TGCGCCAGCAGCCAAGGGGCTGGGAGAGATACGCAGTATTTT.

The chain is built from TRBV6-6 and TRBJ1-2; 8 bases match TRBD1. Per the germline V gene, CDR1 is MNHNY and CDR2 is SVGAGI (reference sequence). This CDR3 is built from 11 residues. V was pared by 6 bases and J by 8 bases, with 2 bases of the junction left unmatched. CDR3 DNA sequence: TGTGCCAGCAGGACAGGGGAAGGCTACACCTTC. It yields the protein CASRTGEGYTF.

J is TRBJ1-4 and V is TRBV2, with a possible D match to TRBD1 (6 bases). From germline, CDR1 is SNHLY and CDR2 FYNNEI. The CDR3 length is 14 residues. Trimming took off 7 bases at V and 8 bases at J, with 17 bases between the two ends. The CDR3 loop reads CASIQVNRAEKLFF. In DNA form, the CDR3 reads TGTGCCAGCATTCAGGTCAACAGGGCCGAAAAACTGTTTTTT.

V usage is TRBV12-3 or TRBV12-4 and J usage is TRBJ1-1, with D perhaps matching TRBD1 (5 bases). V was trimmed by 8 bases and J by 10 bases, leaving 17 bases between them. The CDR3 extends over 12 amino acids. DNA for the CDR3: TGTGCCAGCGCCACGGATTTCGGGGGAGCTTTCTTT. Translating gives CASATDFGGAFF.

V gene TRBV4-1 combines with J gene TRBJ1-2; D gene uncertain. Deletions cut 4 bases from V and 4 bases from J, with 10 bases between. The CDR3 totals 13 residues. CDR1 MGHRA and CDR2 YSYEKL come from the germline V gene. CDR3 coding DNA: TGCGCCAGCAGCCCCGCTAAGTCCTATGGCTACACCTTC. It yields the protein CASSPAKSYGYTF.

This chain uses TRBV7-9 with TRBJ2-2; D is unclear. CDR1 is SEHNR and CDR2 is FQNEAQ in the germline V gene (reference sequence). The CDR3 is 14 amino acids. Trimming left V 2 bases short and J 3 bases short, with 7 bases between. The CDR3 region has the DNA TGTGCCAGCAGCTTAAAAGCCGACACCGGGGAGCTGTTTTTT. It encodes CASSLKADTGELFF.

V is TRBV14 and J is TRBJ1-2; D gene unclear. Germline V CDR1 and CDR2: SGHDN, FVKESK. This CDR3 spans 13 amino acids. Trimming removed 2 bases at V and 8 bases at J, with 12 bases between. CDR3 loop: CASSQMQRSGYTF. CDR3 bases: TGTGCCAGCAGCCAAATGCAAAGGAGCGGCTACACCTTC.

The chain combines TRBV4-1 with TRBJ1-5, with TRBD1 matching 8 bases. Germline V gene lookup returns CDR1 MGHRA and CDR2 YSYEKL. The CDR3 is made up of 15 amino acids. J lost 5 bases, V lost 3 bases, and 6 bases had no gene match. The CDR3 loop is CASSQGEQGDQPQHF. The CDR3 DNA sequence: TGCGCCAGCAGCCAGGGCGAACAGGGGGATCAGCCCCAGCATTTT.

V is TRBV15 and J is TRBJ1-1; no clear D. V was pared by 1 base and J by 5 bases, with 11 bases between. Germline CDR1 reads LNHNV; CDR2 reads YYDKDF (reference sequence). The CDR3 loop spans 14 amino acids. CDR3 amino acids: CATSRARFDTEAFF. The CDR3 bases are TGTGCCACCAGCAGAGCCAGGTTCGATACTGAAGCTTTCTTT.

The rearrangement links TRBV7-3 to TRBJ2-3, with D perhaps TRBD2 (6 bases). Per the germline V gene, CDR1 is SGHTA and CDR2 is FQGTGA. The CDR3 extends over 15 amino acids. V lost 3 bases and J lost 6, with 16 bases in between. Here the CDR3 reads CASSFSRTSHDTQYF. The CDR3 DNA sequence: TGTGCCAGCAGCTTTTCTCGAACTAGCCACGATACGCAGTATTTT. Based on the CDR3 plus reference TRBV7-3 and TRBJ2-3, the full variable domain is GAGVSQTPSNKVTEKGKYVELRCDPISGHTALYWYRQSLGQGPEFLIYFQGTGAADDSGLPNDRFFAVRPEGSVSTLKIQRTERGDSAVYLCASSFSRTSHDTQYFGPGTRLTVL.

The CDR3 coding sequence is TGTGCCAGCAGCACCACGCCAGGGCCGAACACTGAAGCTTTCTTT. This encodes CASSTTPGPNTEAFF. This chain joins TRBV3-1 (or the pseudogene TRBV3-2) and TRBJ1-1; TRBD1 is a possible D gene (5 bases). Trimming left V 5 bases short and J 1 base short, with 14 bases between. Germline-derived CDR1 and CDR2 are LGHDT and YNNKEL (reference sequence). The CDR3 runs to 15 residues.

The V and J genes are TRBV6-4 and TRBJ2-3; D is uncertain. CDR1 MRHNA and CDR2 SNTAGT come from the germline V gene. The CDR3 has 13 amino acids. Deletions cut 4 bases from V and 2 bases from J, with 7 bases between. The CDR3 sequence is CASSVEHTDTQYF. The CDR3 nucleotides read TGTGCCAGCAGTGTTGAACACACAGATACGCAGTATTTT.

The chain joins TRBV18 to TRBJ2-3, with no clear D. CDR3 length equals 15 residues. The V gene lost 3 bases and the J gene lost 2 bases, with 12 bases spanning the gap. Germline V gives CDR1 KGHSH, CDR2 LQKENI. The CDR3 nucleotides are TGTGCCAGCTCACCGAGTCTAGTGGACACAGATACGCAGTATTTT. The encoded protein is CASSPSLVDTDTQYF.

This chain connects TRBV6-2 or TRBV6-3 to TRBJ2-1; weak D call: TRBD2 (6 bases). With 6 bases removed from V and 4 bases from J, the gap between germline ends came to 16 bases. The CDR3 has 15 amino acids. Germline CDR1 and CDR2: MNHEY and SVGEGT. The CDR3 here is CASSLSEEGYNEQFF. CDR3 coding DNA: TGTGCCAGCAGCCTGAGCGAGGAGGGTTACAATGAGCAGTTCTTC.

CDR3 protein: CASSTGSYTDTQYF. In DNA, the CDR3 is TGCGCCAGCAGCACCGGGTCATACACAGATACGCAGTATTTT. The chain recombines TRBV5-1 with TRBJ2-3; D call uncertain. CDR3 size: 14 residues. The V gene lost 4 bases and the J gene lost 2 bases, with 11 bases spanning the gap. Germline assignment: CDR1 SGHRS and CDR2 YFSETQ. The variable domain in full, completed from reference TRBV5-1 and TRBJ2-3, reads KAGVTQTPRYLIKTRGQQVTLSCSPISGHRSVSWYQQTPGQGLQFLFEYFSETQRNKGNFPGRFSGRQFSNSRSEMNVSTLELGDSALYLCASSTGSYTDTQYFGPGTRLTVL.

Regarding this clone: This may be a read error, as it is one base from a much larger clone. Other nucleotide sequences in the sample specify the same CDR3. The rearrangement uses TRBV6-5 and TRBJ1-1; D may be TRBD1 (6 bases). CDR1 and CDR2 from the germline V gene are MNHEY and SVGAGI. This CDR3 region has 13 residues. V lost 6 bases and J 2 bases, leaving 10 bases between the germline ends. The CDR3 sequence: CASSQQGNTEAFF. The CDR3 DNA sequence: TGTGCCAGCAGCCAACAGGGAAACACTGAAGCTTTCTTT.

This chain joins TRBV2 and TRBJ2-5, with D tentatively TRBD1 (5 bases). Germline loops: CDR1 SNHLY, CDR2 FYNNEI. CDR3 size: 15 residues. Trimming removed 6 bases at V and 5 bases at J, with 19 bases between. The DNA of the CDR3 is TGTGCCAGCAGAAGACAGCAGCTAAGATGGGAGACCCAGTACTTC. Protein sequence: CASRRQQLRWETQYF.

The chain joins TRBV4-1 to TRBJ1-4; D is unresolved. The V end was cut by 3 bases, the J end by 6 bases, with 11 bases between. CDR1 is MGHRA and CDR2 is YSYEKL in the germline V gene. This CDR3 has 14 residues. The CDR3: CASSQKAGYEKLFF. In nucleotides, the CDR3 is TGCGCCAGCAGCCAGAAGGCGGGATATGAAAAACTGTTTTTT.

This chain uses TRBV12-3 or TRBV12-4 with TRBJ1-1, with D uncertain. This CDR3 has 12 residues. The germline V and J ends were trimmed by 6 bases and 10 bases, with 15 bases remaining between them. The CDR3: CASRNLSPGAFF. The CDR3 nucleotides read TGTGCCAGCAGAAACCTTTCCCCGGGAGCTTTCTTT.

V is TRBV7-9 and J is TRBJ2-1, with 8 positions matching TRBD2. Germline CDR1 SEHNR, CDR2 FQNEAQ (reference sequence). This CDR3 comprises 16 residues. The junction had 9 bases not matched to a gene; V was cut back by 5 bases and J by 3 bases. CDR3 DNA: TGTGCCAGCAGCACCTCGGGGGGGGGCTTCTACAATGAGCAGTTCTTC. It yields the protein CASSTSGGGFYNEQFF. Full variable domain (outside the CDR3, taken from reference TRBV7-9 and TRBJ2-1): DTGVSQNPRHKITKRGQNVTFRCDPISEHNRLYWYRQTLGQGPEFLTYFQNEAQLEKSRLLSDRFSAERPKGSFSTLEIQRTEQGDSAMYLCASSTSGGGFYNEQFFGPGTRLTVL.

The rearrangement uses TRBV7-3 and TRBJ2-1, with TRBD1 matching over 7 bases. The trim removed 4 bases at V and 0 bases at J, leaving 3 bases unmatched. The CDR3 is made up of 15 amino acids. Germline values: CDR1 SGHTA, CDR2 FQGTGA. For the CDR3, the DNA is TGTGCCAGCAGCTGGGACAGAGACTCCTACAATGAGCAGTTCTTC. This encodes CASSWDRDSYNEQFF.

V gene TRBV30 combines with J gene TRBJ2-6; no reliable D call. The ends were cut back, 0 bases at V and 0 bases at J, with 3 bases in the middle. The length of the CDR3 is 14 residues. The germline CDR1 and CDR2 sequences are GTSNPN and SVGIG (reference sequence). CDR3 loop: CAWSVHSGANVLTF. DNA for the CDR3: TGTGCCTGGAGTGTCCACTCTGGGGCCAACGTCCTGACTTTC.

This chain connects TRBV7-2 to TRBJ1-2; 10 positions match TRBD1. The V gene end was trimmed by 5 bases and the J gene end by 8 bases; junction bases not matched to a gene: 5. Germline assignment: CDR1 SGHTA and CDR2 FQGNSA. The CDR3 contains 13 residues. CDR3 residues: CASSRGQGSGYTF. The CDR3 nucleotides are TGTGCCAGCAGCCGGGGACAGGGGAGCGGCTACACCTTC.

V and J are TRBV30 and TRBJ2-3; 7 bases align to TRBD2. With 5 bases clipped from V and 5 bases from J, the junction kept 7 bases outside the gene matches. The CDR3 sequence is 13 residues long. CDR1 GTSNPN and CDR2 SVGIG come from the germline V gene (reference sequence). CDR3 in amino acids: CAWGSPGGDTQYF. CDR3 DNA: TGTGCCTGGGGAAGTCCGGGAGGAGATACGCAGTATTTT.